The rows below give T cell receptor beta chains drawn from one sample of a study of cytomegalovirus exposure and HLA in healthy donors. This table comes from immunoSEQ multiplex PCR, and its TCRdb copy is limited to in-frame clones, with some not included. The data show more than 200,000 clones, less than 90% seen once. Sample: PBMCs. These receptors were collected from a man aged 18 to 29 in good health and CMV-seropositive. CDR3s include the opening cysteine and the closing phenylalanine or tryptophan. Each record gives: J gene, CDR3 length, V gene, clone size, D gene, CDR3 protein, CDR3 DNA. D genes are given only for firm matches. Clone size appears in some rows only: once, few, many, or a class for an expanded clone.

J: TRBJ2-7; length: 12; V: TRBV19; size: -; D: -; CDR3: CASSPGTYEQYF; DNA: TGTGCCAGTAGTCCCGGGACCTACGAGCAGTACTTC
J: TRBJ1-2; length: 14; V: TRBV2; size: few; D: TRBD1; CDR3: CASSEPGQDYGYTF; DNA: TGTGCCAGCAGTGAACCCGGACAGGACTATGGCTACACCTTC
J: TRBJ1-3; length: 15; V: TRBV25-1; size: -; D: TRBD1; CDR3: CASSDPGTGGDTIYF; DNA: TGTGCCAGCAGTGATCCCGGGACAGGTGGAGACACCATATATTTT
J: TRBJ2-3; length: 14; V: TRBV13; size: -; D: -; CDR3: CASSLLGVGDTQYF; DNA: TGTGCCAGCAGCTTACTAGGGGTAGGGGATACGCAGTATTTT
J: TRBJ2-1; length: 15; V: TRBV10-3; size: once; D: TRBD2; CDR3: CAISDWGGSYNEQFF; DNA: TGTGCCATCAGTGATTGGGGAGGGTCCTACAATGAGCAGTTCTTC
J: TRBJ1-3; length: 16; V: TRBV6-4; size: -; D: -; CDR3: CASSDSGAREGNTIYF; DNA: TGTGCCAGCAGTGACTCGGGGGCCAGAGAAGGAAACACCATATATTTT
J: TRBJ1-2; length: 14; V: TRBV6-6; size: -; D: -; CDR3: CASSYDFQQYGYTF; DNA: TGTGCCAGCAGTTATGACTTTCAACAATATGGCTACACCTTC
J: TRBJ1-5; length: 13; V: TRBV2; size: -; D: TRBD1; CDR3: CASTGQVPLPQHF; DNA: TGTGCCAGCACGGGACAGGTCCCCTTGCCCCAGCATTTT
J: TRBJ1-1; length: 13; V: TRBV10-3; size: -; D: -; CDR3: CAGKGGVNTEAFF; DNA: TGTGCGGGGAAGGGGGGAGTGAACACTGAAGCTTTCTTT
J: TRBJ1-1; length: 10; V: TRBV29-1; size: -; D: -; CDR3: CSAGVDEAFF; DNA: TGCAGCGCAGGGGTGGACGAAGCTTTCTTT
J: TRBJ2-1; length: 15; V: TRBV5-1; size: -; D: TRBD2; CDR3: CASSLSGSSYNEQFF; DNA: TGCGCCAGCAGCTTGAGCGGGAGCTCCTACAATGAGCAGTTCTTC
J: TRBJ2-1; length: 14; V: TRBV29-1; size: -; D: -; CDR3: CSVERVVEIGEQFF; DNA: TGCAGCGTTGAAAGGGTAGTGGAGATTGGTGAGCAGTTCTTC
J: TRBJ2-7; length: 13; V: TRBV6-1; size: few; D: TRBD1; CDR3: CASSGDRSYEQYF; DNA: TGTGCCAGCAGCGGGGACAGGTCCTACGAGCAGTACTTC
J: TRBJ1-3; length: 13; V: TRBV6-5; size: -; D: -; CDR3: CASSYNRENTIYF; DNA: TGTGCCAGCAGTTATAATCGGGAAAACACCATATATTTT
J: TRBJ2-1; length: 16; V: TRBV2; size: -; D: -; CDR3: CASSEEGPLVYNEQFF; DNA: TGTGCCAGCAGTGAAGAGGGGCCACTAGTTTACAATGAGCAGTTCTTC
J: TRBJ2-3; length: 12; V: TRBV27; size: -; D: -; CDR3: CASSHNTDTQYF; DNA: TGTGCCAGCAGTCATAACACAGATACGCAGTATTTT
J: TRBJ2-3; length: 16; V: TRBV6-6; size: -; D: TRBD2; CDR3: CASSYTSGRVPDTQYF; DNA: TGTGCCAGCAGTTACACCAGCGGGAGGGTTCCCGATACGCAGTATTTT
J: TRBJ1-2; length: 15; V: TRBV4-3; size: -; D: -; CDR3: CASSQDRQSNYGYTF; DNA: TGCGCCAGCAGCCAAGATCGACAGTCCAACTATGGCTACACCTTC
J: TRBJ1-1; length: 13; V: TRBV9; size: once; D: -; CDR3: CASSVDMNTEAFF; DNA: TGTGCCAGCAGCGTAGATATGAACACTGAAGCTTTCTTT
J: TRBJ2-1; length: 15; V: TRBV28; size: -; D: TRBD1; CDR3: CASSPGTGTYNEQFF; DNA: TGTGCCAGCAGTCCCGGGACAGGAACCTACAATGAGCAGTTCTTC
J: TRBJ1-1; length: 14; V: TRBV7-9; size: -; D: TRBD1; CDR3: CASSSQGAFTEAFF; DNA: TGTGCCAGCAGCTCACAGGGGGCTTTCACTGAAGCTTTCTTT
J: TRBJ2-2; length: 14; V: TRBV5-1; size: -; D: -; CDR3: CASSTGDLTGELFF; DNA: TGCGCCAGCAGCACGGGGGACCTCACCGGGGAGCTGTTTTTT
J: TRBJ2-2; length: 12; V: TRBV29-1; size: once; D: -; CDR3: CSGREGAGELFF; DNA: TGCAGCGGCCGCGAGGGGGCCGGGGAGCTGTTTTTT
J: TRBJ2-7; length: 16; V: TRBV11-2; size: -; D: -; CDR3: CASSLVSRLGIYEQYF; DNA: TGTGCCAGCAGCTTAGTGTCCCGACTAGGTATTTACGAGCAGTACTTC
J: TRBJ2-1; length: 15; V: TRBV6-5; size: once; D: TRBD2; CDR3: CASKPGLAGLNEQFF; DNA: TGTGCCAGCAAGCCCGGGCTAGCGGGATTGAATGAGCAGTTCTTC
J: TRBJ2-3; length: 16; V: TRBV27; size: -; D: -; CDR3: CASSARPIGGTDTQYF; DNA: TGTGCCAGCAGTGCCCGACCCATCGGGGGCACAGATACGCAGTATTTT
J: TRBJ2-5; length: 14; V: TRBV2; size: -; D: TRBD2; CDR3: CASSEISSGGTQYF; DNA: TGTGCCAGCAGTGAAATCTCCAGCGGGGGGACCCAGTACTTC
J: TRBJ2-7; length: 17; V: TRBV7-9; size: -; D: TRBD2; CDR3: CASSLGLAGRSSYEQYF; DNA: TGTGCCAGCAGCCTGGGACTAGCGGGACGGAGCTCCTACGAGCAGTACTTC
J: TRBJ2-5; length: 14; V: TRBV28; size: -; D: TRBD1; CDR3: CASEETGWEETQYF; DNA: TGTGCCAGCGAAGAGACAGGGTGGGAAGAGACCCAGTACTTC
J: TRBJ1-5; length: 16; V: TRBV19; size: -; D: -; CDR3: CASSMSWGRSNQPQHF; DNA: TGTGCCAGTAGTATGTCATGGGGTAGGAGCAATCAGCCCCAGCATTTT
J: TRBJ1-4; length: 15; V: TRBV30; size: -; D: -; CDR3: CAWSVTGTTNEKLFF; DNA: TGTGCCTGGAGTGTCACAGGGACCACTAATGAAAAACTGTTTTTT
J: TRBJ2-7; length: 14; V: TRBV10-3; size: -; D: TRBD1; CDR3: CAVAPQGLTYEQYF; DNA: TGTGCCGTAGCCCCACAGGGGCTAACCTACGAGCAGTACTTC
J: TRBJ2-5; length: 17; V: TRBV25-1; size: -; D: TRBD2; CDR3: CASSVPPSSGRTETQYF; DNA: TGTGCCAGCAGTGTTCCACCTTCTAGCGGGAGGACAGAGACCCAGTACTTC
J: TRBJ1-5; length: 16; V: TRBV28; size: -; D: TRBD1; CDR3: CASSFGDRGSNQPQHF; DNA: TGTGCCAGCAGTTTCGGGGACAGGGGGAGCAATCAGCCCCAGCATTTT
J: TRBJ1-4; length: 13; V: TRBV29-1; size: -; D: -; CDR3: CSVSPGWGEKLFF; DNA: TGCAGCGTTTCGCCGGGGTGGGGGGAAAAACTGTTTTTT
J: TRBJ2-1; length: 15; V: TRBV4-1; size: -; D: -; CDR3: CASSQGSGTVHEQFF; DNA: TGCGCCAGCAGCCAAGGGTCGGGAACTGTCCATGAGCAGTTCTTC
J: TRBJ2-7; length: 18; V: TRBV27; size: -; D: -; CDR3: CASSLIGGRLGIPYEQYF; DNA: TGTGCCAGCAGTTTAATCGGGGGCCGATTAGGGATTCCCTACGAGCAGTACTTC
J: TRBJ2-1; length: 16; V: TRBV9; size: -; D: -; CDR3: CASSPSPQRAYNEQFF; DNA: TGTGCCAGCAGCCCTAGCCCCCAGCGGGCGTACAATGAGCAGTTCTTC
J: TRBJ2-3; length: 12; V: TRBV5-1; size: -; D: -; CDR3: CASSLQTDTQYF; DNA: TGCGCCAGCAGCTTACAGACAGATACGCAGTATTTT
J: TRBJ1-3; length: 13; V: TRBV5-1; size: -; D: -; CDR3: CASTAVGGNTIYF; DNA: TGCGCCAGCACAGCGGTTGGAGGAAACACCATATATTTT
J: TRBJ2-7; length: 15; V: TRBV11-2; size: -; D: TRBD1; CDR3: CASSQDRGRFYEQYF; DNA: TGTGCCAGCAGCCAGGACAGGGGGCGCTTCTACGAGCAGTACTTC
J: TRBJ2-7; length: 11; V: TRBV20-1; size: few; D: -; CDR3: CSARGVYEQYF; DNA: TGCAGTGCTAGAGGGGTCTACGAGCAGTACTTC
J: TRBJ2-7; length: 17; V: TRBV28; size: -; D: -; CDR3: CASSSPPERARSYEQYF; DNA: TGTGCCAGCAGTTCGCCCCCAGAGAGGGCGCGTTCCTACGAGCAGTACTTC
J: TRBJ2-5; length: 14; V: TRBV30; size: -; D: -; CDR3: CAWSGVGSGETQYF; DNA: TGTGCCTGGAGCGGAGTGGGTTCGGGAGAGACCCAGTACTTC
J: TRBJ1-2; length: 15; V: TRBV4-2; size: -; D: TRBD1; CDR3: CASSQEPMTGRGYTF; DNA: TGTGCCAGCAGCCAAGAACCCATGACAGGGCGAGGCTACACCTTC
J: TRBJ2-1; length: 17; V: TRBV15; size: -; D: -; CDR3: CATSRDRRFPSYNEQFF; DNA: TGTGCCACCAGCAGAGATCGGCGGTTCCCCTCCTACAATGAGCAGTTCTTC
J: TRBJ1-1; length: 15; V: TRBV5-1; size: once; D: TRBD1; CDR3: CASSLAGQMNTEAFF; DNA: TGCGCCAGCAGCTTGGCGGGACAGATGAACACTGAAGCTTTCTTT
J: TRBJ1-5; length: 15; V: TRBV30; size: -; D: -; CDR3: CAWSSETASNQPQHF; DNA: TGTGCCTGGAGTTCCGAGACAGCTAGCAATCAGCCCCAGCATTTT
J: TRBJ1-1; length: 15; V: TRBV4-2; size: few; D: -; CDR3: CASSQGQGLNTEAFF; DNA: TGTGCCAGCAGCCAAGGGCAGGGGCTGAACACTGAAGCTTTCTTT
J: TRBJ2-3; length: 14; V: TRBV2; size: -; D: TRBD1; CDR3: CASSRQGAKDTQYF; DNA: TGTGCCAGCAGTCGACAGGGGGCTAAAGATACGCAGTATTTT
J: TRBJ2-2; length: 13; V: TRBV5-8; size: -; D: -; CDR3: CASSLRLTGELFF; DNA: TGTGCCAGCAGCTTGCGGCTGACCGGGGAGCTGTTTTTT
J: TRBJ2-1; length: 13; V: TRBV6-1; size: -; D: -; CDR3: CASSASDRQEQFF; DNA: TGTGCCAGCAGTGCGTCGGACCGCCAAGAGCAGTTCTTC
J: TRBJ2-1; length: 14; V: TRBV27; size: few; D: TRBD1; CDR3: CASSSGQGWNEQFF; DNA: TGTGCCAGCAGTTCGGGACAGGGGTGGAATGAGCAGTTCTTC
J: TRBJ1-1; length: 13; V: TRBV25-1; size: few; D: -; CDR3: CASSDGVYTEAFF; DNA: TGTGCCAGCAGTGATGGGGTCTACACTGAAGCTTTCTTT
J: TRBJ2-1; length: 15; V: TRBV28; size: -; D: TRBD2; CDR3: CASSFKGLARYEQFF; DNA: TGTGCCAGCAGTTTTAAAGGACTAGCGAGATATGAGCAGTTCTTC
J: TRBJ2-7; length: 14; V: TRBV11-2; size: -; D: TRBD1; CDR3: CASSPGQGNYEQYF; DNA: TGTGCCAGCAGCCCGGGACAGGGTAACTACGAGCAGTACTTC
J: TRBJ1-4; length: 13; V: TRBV7-9; size: few; D: TRBD1; CDR3: CASRRGQGEKLFF; DNA: TGTGCCAGCAGAAGAGGACAGGGCGAAAAACTGTTTTTT
J: TRBJ2-7; length: 12; V: TRBV6-1; size: -; D: TRBD2; CDR3: CASRREGGEQYF; DNA: TGTGCCAGCAGGCGGGAGGGGGGCGAGCAGTACTTC
J: TRBJ2-3; length: 14; V: TRBV7-6; size: -; D: -; CDR3: CASSLALGTDTQYF; DNA: TGTGCCAGCAGCTTAGCCCTTGGCACAGATACGCAGTATTTT
J: TRBJ2-3; length: 16; V: TRBV5-1; size: -; D: TRBD1; CDR3: CASSLDTGEWRDTQYF; DNA: TGCGCCAGCAGCTTGGATACAGGGGAGTGGAGAGATACGCAGTATTTT